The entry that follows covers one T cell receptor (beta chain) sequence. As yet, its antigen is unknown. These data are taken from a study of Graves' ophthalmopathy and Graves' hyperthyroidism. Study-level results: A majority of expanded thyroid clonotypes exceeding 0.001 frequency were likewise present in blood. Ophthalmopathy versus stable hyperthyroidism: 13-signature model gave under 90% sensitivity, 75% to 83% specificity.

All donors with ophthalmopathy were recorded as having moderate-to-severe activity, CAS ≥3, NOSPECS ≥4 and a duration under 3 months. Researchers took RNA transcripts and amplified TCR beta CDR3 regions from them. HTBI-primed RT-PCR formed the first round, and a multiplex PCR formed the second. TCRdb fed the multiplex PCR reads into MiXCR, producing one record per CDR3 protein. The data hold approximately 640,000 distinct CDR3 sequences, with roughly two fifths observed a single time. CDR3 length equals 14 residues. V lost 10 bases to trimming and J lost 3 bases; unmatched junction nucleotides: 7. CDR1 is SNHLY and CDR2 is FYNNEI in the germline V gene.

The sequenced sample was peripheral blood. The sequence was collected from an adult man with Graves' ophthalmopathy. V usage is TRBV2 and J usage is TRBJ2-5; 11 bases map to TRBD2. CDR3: CAIRATSGEETQYF. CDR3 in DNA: TGTGCCATCAGGGCGACTAGCGGGGAAGAGACCCAGTACTTC. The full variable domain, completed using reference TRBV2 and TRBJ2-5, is EPEVTQTPSHQVTQMGQEVILRCVPISNHLYFYWYRQILGQKVEFLVSFYNNEISEKSEIFDDQFSVERPDGSNFTLKIRSTKLEDSAMYFCAIRATSGEETQYFGPGTRLLVL.